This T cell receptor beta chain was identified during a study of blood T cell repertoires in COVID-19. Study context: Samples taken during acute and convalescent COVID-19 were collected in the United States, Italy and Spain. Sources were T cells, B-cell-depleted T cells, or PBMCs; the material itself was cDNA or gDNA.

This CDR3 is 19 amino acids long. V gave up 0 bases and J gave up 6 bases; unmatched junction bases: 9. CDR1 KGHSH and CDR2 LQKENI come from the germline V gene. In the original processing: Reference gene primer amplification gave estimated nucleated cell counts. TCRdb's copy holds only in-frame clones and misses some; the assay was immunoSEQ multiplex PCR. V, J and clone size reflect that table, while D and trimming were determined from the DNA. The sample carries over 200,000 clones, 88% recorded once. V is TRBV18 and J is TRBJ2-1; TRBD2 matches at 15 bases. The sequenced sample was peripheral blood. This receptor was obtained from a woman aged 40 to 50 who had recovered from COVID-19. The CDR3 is CASSPPNGLAGGPGNEQFF. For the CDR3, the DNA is TGTGCCAGCTCACCACCCAACGGACTAGCGGGAGGGCCGGGCAATGAGCAGTTCTTC.